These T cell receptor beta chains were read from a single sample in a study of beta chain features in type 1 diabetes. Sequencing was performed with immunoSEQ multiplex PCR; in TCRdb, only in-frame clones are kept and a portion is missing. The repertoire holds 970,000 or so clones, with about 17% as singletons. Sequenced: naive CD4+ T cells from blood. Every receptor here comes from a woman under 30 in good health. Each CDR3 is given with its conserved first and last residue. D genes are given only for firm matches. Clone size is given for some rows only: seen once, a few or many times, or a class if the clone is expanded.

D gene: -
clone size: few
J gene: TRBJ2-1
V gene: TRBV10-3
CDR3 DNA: TGTGCCATCAGTCGGGAGAGCTCCTACAATGAGCAGTTCTTC
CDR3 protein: CAISRESSYNEQFF

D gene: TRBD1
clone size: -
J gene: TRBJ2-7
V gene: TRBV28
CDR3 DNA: TGTGCCAGCAGTATACAGGGGGATCCAGAGCAGTACTTC
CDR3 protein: CASSIQGDPEQYF

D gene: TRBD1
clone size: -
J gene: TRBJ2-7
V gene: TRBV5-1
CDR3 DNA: TGCGCCAGCACCCCCGGGGACAGTAATTACGAGCAGTACTTC
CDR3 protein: CASTPGDSNYEQYF

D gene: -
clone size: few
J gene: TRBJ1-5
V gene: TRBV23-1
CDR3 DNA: TGCGCCAGCAGCTCCCCCAGCAATCAGCCCCAGCATTTT
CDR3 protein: CASSSPSNQPQHF

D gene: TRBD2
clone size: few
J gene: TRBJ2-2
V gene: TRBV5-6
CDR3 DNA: TGTGCCAGCAGCTTGGCGGGAGGGAACACCGGGGAGCTGTTTTTT
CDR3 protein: CASSLAGGNTGELFF

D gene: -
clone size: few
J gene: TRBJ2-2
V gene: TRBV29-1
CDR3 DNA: TGCAGCGCCGAGAGGACCGGGGAGCTGTTTTTT
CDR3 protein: CSAERTGELFF

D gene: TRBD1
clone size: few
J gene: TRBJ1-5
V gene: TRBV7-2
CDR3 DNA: TGTGCCAGCAGCTTAACCGGGACAGCTAATCAGCCCCAGCATTTT
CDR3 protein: CASSLTGTANQPQHF

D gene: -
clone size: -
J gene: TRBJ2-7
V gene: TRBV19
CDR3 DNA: TGTGCCAGTAGTAAAACAGGGCGGCTGGACGAGCAGTACTTC
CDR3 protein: CASSKTGRLDEQYF

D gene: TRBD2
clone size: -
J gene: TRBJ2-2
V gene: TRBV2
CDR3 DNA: TGTGCCAGCAAGGGACTAGCGGGAGTTGTCGGGGAGCTGTTTTTT
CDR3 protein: CASKGLAGVVGELFF

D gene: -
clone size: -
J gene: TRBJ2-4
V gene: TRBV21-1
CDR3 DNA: TGTGCCAGCAGCAAAAATGCGGGACCGGGACAGGCCAAAAACATTCAGTACTTC
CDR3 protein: CASSKNAGPGQAKNIQYF

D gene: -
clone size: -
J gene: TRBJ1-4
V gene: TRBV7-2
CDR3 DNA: TGTGCCAGCAGCTTAAGATCCTGGGGCACGGGCTTAGAAAAACTGTTTTTT
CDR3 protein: CASSLRSWGTGLEKLFF

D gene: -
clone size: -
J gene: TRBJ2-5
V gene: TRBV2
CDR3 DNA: TGTGCCAGCGCCAGGTGGGCCGCTGAGACCCAGTACTTC
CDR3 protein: CASARWAAETQYF

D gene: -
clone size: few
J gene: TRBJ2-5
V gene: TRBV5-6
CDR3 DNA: TGTGCCAGCAGCTTGGCTCCAGGTAGTTGGGAGACCCAGTACTTC
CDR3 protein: CASSLAPGSWETQYF

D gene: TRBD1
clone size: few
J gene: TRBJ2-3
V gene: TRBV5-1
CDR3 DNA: TGCGCCAGCAGCTTGGGGGACAGAGAAAGCACAGATACGCAGTATTTT
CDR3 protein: CASSLGDRESTDTQYF

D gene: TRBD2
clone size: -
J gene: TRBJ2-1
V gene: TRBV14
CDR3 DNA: TGTGCCAGCAGCGAAATAGCGGGAGGGAACAATGAGCAGTTCTTC
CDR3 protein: CASSEIAGGNNEQFF